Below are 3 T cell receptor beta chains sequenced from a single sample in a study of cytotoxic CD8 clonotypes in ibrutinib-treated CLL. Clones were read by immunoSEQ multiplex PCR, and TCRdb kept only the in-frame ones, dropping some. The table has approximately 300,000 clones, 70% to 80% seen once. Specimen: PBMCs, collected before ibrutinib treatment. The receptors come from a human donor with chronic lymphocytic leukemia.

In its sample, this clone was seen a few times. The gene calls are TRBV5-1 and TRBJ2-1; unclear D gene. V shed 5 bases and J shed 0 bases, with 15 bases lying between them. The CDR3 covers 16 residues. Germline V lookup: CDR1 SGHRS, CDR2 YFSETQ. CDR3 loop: CASRDRGLSSYNEQFF. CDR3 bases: TGCGCCAGCAGAGATCGAGGCCTGAGCTCCTACAATGAGCAGTTCTTC. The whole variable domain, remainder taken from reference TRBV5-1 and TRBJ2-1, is KAGVTQTPRYLIKTRGQQVTLSCSPISGHRSVSWYQQTPGQGLQFLFEYFSETQRNKGNFPGRFSGRQFSNSRSEMNVSTLELGDSALYLCASRDRGLSSYNEQFFGPGTRLTVL.

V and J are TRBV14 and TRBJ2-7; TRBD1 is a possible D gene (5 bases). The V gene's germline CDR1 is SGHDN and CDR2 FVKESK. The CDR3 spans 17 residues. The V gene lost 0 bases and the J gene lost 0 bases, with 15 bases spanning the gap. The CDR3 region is CASSQDLSPGYSYEQYF. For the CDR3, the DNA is TGTGCCAGCAGCCAAGATCTATCCCCAGGGTACTCCTACGAGCAGTACTTC.

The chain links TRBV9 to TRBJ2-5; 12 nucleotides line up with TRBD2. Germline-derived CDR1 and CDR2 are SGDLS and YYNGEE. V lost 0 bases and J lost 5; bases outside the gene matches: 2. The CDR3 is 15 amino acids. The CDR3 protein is CASSVVGTSGETQYF. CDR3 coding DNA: TGTGCCAGCAGCGTAGTTGGGACTAGCGGGGAGACCCAGTACTTC. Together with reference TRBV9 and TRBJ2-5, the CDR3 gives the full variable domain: DSGVTQTPKHLITATGQRVTLRCSPRSGDLSVYWYQQSLDQGLQFLIQYYNGEERAKGNILERFSAQQFPDLHSELNLSSLELGDSALYFCASSVVGTSGETQYFGPGTRLLVL.